Listed below are T cell receptor beta chains from one sample, sequenced in a study of blood T cell repertoires in COVID-19. Libraries were prepared by immunoSEQ multiplex PCR; TCRdb keeps only in-frame clonotypes and omits some of them. The sample holds 150,000 to 200,000 clones, roughly 84% seen once. The sequenced material came from peripheral blood. These receptors were collected from a man aged 40-49 years with acute or convalescent COVID-19. Each CDR3 is given with its conserved first and last residue. Each record gives: clone size, J gene, V gene, D gene, CDR3 DNA, CDR3 protein. The D gene is left open where the match is weak. Clone size is shown for a subset of rows, as once, few, many or a class of expanded clone.

. TRBJ2-3 TRBV7-9 . TGTGCCAGCAGCTTATCAGGCACAGATACGCAGTATTTT CASSLSGTDTQYF
. TRBJ1-1 TRBV29-1 . TGCAGCGTCCCCAGGGGTGGGAACACTGAAGCTTTCTTT CSVPRGGNTEAFF
. TRBJ2-7 TRBV28 . TGTGCCAGCAGTTTAGGTGGTCAGGGCTACGAGCAGTACTTC CASSLGGQGYEQYF
. TRBJ1-4 TRBV7-2 . TGTGCCAGCAGCTTAGGGAGGGGTAATGAAAAACTGTTTTTT CASSLGRGNEKLFF
. TRBJ2-7 TRBV5-1 TRBD1 TGCGCCAGCGGAAAGACAGGGCTGGGCGAGCAGTACTTC CASGKTGLGEQYF
. TRBJ2-7 TRBV5-5 TRBD1 TGTGCCAGCGAGTGGACAGGGTCCTACGAGCAGTACTTC CASEWTGSYEQYF
. TRBJ2-7 TRBV29-1 TRBD1 TGCAGCGTTTTGGAGGACAGGGCGACCGAGCAGTACTTC CSVLEDRATEQYF
. TRBJ1-2 TRBV6-5 . TGTGCCAGCAGTTACTCTATGGGACAAGACTATGGCTACACCTTC CASSYSMGQDYGYTF
. TRBJ1-1 TRBV18 TRBD1 TGTGCCAGCTCACCGGGGACAGGGGTGAACACTGAAGCTTTCTTT CASSPGTGVNTEAFF
. TRBJ1-2 TRBV11-2 . TGTGCCAGCAGCTTAGATCGGGGGGGTACGGTGGTTGGCTACACCTTC CASSLDRGGTVVGYTF
. TRBJ1-3 TRBV7-2 . TGTGCCAGCAGCCAGTTTTCGGGGTCTGGAAACACCATATATTTT CASSQFSGSGNTIYF
. TRBJ1-3 TRBV4-1 TRBD1 TGCGCCAGCAGCCAAGAACCCAGGGGGATCCGGACCATATATTTT CASSQEPRGIRTIYF
. TRBJ2-3 TRBV11-2 TRBD2 TGTGCCAGCAGCTTTAGCGGGGGGGCCGTTTCAGATACGCAGTATTTT CASSFSGGAVSDTQYF
. TRBJ2-3 TRBV5-4 . TGTGCCAGCAGCGCAGACAGGAACACAGATACGCAGTATTTT CASSADRNTDTQYF
. TRBJ2-7 TRBV5-1 . TGCGCCAGCCGTCGTGGAGGGTCTTACGAGCAGTACTTC CASRRGGSYEQYF
. TRBJ1-6 TRBV30 . TGTGCCTGGAGTGTACATACTTCACCCCTCCACTTT CAWSVHTSPLHF
. TRBJ2-5 TRBV9 . TGTGCCAGCAGCGTAGCAGAGGGCCGGGAGACCCAGTACTTC CASSVAEGRETQYF
. TRBJ1-1 TRBV5-6 TRBD1 TGTGCCAGCAGATACAGGGGATTGAACACTGAAGCTTTCTTT CASRYRGLNTEAFF
once TRBJ2-2 TRBV5-5 TRBD2 TGTGCCAGCAGCTTGGCTAGCGGGGCGAACACCGGGGAGCTGTTTTTT CASSLASGANTGELFF
. TRBJ1-2 TRBV6-1 . TGTGCCAGCAGTGAAAAGGCGGCCTATGGCTACACCTTC CASSEKAAYGYTF
. TRBJ2-1 TRBV5-4 TRBD2 TGTGCCAGCAGCTTATCTAGCGGGGGGAACTACAATGAGCAGTTCTTC CASSLSSGGNYNEQFF
. TRBJ1-1 TRBV7-9 . TGTGCCAGCAGCAAAGGGGAGCACCCTGAAGCTTTCTTT CASSKGEHPEAFF
. TRBJ2-1 TRBV2 . TGTGCCAGCAGGGATCCCCAGGGGAATGAGCAGTTCTTC CASRDPQGNEQFF
. TRBJ1-3 TRBV11-2 . TGTGCCAGCAGCTTAGATCGGGTTCCTGGAAACACCATATATTTT CASSLDRVPGNTIYF
. TRBJ2-6 TRBV19 TRBD1 TGTGCCAGTACGGACAGGGGTTCTGGGGCCAACGTCCTGACTTTC CASTDRGSGANVLTF
. TRBJ1-2 TRBV9 TRBD1 TGTGCCAGCAGCCCAAGACAGGGTAACTATGGCTACACCTTC CASSPRQGNYGYTF
. TRBJ1-2 TRBV5-6 . TGTGCCAGCGGAAGCGGTCAGACTATCTATGGCTACACCTTC CASGSGQTIYGYTF
. TRBJ1-1 TRBV6-7 . TGTGCCAGCAGTTACCCCTCCCCAAACAGGGATGAAATCACTGAAGCTTTCTTT CASSYPSPNRDEITEAFF
. TRBJ2-1 TRBV7-2 TRBD2 TGTGCCAGCAGCTTAGCACCCGCGGCTAGCGGGGGCAGTGAGCAGTTCTTC CASSLAPAASGGSEQFF
. TRBJ2-5 TRBV3-1/TRBV3-2 TRBD2 TGTGCCAGCAGCCAACCTAGCGGGGGGGCAGAGACCCAGTACTTC CASSQPSGGAETQYF
. TRBJ2-6 TRBV27 TRBD1 TGTGCCAGCAGTAGAACCGGGACAGCCCTCTCTGGGGCCAACGTCCTGACTTTC CASSRTGTALSGANVLTF
. TRBJ2-7 TRBV9 TRBD1 TGTGCCAGCAGCGTAGGGACAGGGCCGGGTATCGAGCAGTACTTC CASSVGTGPGIEQYF
. TRBJ2-5 TRBV5-1 . TGCGCCAGCAGCTTGAATCTAGCCGGCCAAGAGACCCAGTACTTC CASSLNLAGQETQYF
. TRBJ2-7 TRBV4-2 TRBD1 TGTGCCAGCAGCCAAGAAACGGGACAGGTCTCCTACGAGCAGTACTTC CASSQETGQVSYEQYF
once TRBJ2-7 TRBV3-1/TRBV3-2 . TGTGCCAGCAGCCCCTCCGGGGATCCAGGGGCCTACGAGCAGTACTTC CASSPSGDPGAYEQYF
. TRBJ2-7 TRBV2 TRBD1 TGTGCCAGCAGTCTCAACAGGGGCGCATACGAGCAGTACTTC CASSLNRGAYEQYF
. TRBJ1-3 TRBV7-3 TRBD1 TGTGCCAGCAGCAGACAGGGGGCAGGCTCTGGAAACACCATATATTTT CASSRQGAGSGNTIYF